This T cell receptor (beta chain) was profiled in a study of T and B cells in COVID-19 patients. Study-level information: Blood was sampled from COVID-19 patients who were either actively infected or recovered. Critical illness requiring mechanical ventilation or extracorporeal membrane oxygenation affected about 60% of the roughly 20 active-infection patients. Comorbidities linked to unfavorable COVID-19 outcome were present in nine tenths of the roughly 20 active-infection patients.

BIOMED2 TRB-A/B primer pools were used in multiplex TRB PCR. MiXCR, applied by TCRdb to the multiplex PCR reads, yields one record per CDR3 protein. The sample lists 15,000 to 20,000 distinct CDR3 sequences; 36% were seen once. Blood genomic DNA input for TRB amplification was 250-500 ng. Trimming took off 4 bases at V and 2 bases at J, with 13 bases between the two ends. The germline V gene encodes CDR1 SGHDT and CDR2 YYEEEE. The CDR3 has 14 residues. The V and J genes are TRBV5-6 and TRBJ2-7; the D gene is possibly TRBD1 (6 bases). This TCR derives from a human donor with active COVID-19. Sequenced input: blood. The CDR3 protein is CASSQTGYTYEQYV. The CDR3 nucleotides read TGTGCCAGCAGCCAGACAGGTTATACCTACGAGCAGTACGTC.